This T cell receptor (beta chain) originates from a study of blood T cell repertoires in COVID-19. Across the whole study: T cells, B-cell-depleted T cells, or PBMCs supplied cDNA or gDNA.

This CDR3 is built from 14 residues. Trimming pared 2 bases from V and 8 bases from J, leaving 12 bases between. CDR1 MNHEY and CDR2 SVGAGI come from the germline V gene. Generated by immunoSEQ multiplex PCR, the TCRdb table keeps only in-frame clones and is missing some. Seen here are roughly 150,000 clones, 89% observed once, and the top ten hold approximately 2.8%. The table lists this clone with a few counts. Sequencing was done on a sample of peripheral blood. This receptor was obtained from a man in his sixties with acute or convalescent COVID-19. The J gene is TRBJ1-4, the V gene TRBV6-5; tentative D call: TRBD1 (5 bases). The CDR3 loop reads CASSYRPGYEKLFF. CDR3 coding DNA: TGTGCCAGCAGTTACCGGCCAGGGTACGAAAAACTGTTTTTT.